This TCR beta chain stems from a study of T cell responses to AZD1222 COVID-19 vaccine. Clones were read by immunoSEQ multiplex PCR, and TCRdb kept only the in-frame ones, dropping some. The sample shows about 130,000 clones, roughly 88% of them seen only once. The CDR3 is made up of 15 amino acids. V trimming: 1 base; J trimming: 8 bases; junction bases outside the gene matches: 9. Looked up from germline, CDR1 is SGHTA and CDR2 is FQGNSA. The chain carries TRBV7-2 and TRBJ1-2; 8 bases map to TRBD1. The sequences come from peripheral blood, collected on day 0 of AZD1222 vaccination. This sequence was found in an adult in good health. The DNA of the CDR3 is TGTGCCAGCAGCTTAGATTGGCAGGGGGCATGGGGCTACACCTTC. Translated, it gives CASSLDWQGAWGYTF. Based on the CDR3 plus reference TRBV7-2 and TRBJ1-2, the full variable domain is GAGVSQSPSNKVTEKGKDVELRCDPISGHTALYWYRQSLGQGLEFLIYFQGNSAPDKSGLPSDRFSAERTGGSVSTLTIQRTQQEDSAVYLCASSLDWQGAWGYTFGSGTRLTVV.